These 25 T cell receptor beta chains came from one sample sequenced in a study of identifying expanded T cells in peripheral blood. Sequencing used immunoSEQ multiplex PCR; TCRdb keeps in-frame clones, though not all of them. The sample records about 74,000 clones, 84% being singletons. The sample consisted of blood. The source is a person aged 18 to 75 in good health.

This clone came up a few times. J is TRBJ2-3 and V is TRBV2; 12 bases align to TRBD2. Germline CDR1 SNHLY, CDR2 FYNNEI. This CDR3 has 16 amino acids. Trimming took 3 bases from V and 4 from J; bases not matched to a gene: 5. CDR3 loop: CASSEGRLAGADTQYF. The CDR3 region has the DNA TGTGCCAGCAGTGAGGGGCGACTAGCGGGAGCAGATACGCAGTATTTT. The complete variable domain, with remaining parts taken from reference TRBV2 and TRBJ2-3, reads EPEVTQTPSHQVTQMGQEVILRCVPISNHLYFYWYRQILGQKVEFLVSFYNNEISEKSEIFDDQFSVERPDGSNFTLKIRSTKLEDSAMYFCASSEGRLAGADTQYFGPGTRLTVL.

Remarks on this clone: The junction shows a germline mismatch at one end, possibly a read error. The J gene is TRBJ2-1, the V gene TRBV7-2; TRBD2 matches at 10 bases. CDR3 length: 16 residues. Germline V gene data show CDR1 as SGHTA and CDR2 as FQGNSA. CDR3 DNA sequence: TGTGTCAGCAGCCTAGCGGCTAGCGGGAGTTTCAATGAGCAGTTCTTC. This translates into CVSSLAASGSFNEQFF.

The CDR3 loop reads CASSYESREAFF. As DNA, the CDR3 is TGTGCCAGCAGCTACGAGAGTAGAGAAGCTTTCTTT. This sequence joins TRBV6-6 and TRBJ1-1, with no clear D. Germline CDR1 is MNHNY and CDR2 is SVGAGI (reference sequence). The CDR3 sequence is 12 residues long. V shed 6 bases and J shed 8 bases, with 13 bases lying between them.

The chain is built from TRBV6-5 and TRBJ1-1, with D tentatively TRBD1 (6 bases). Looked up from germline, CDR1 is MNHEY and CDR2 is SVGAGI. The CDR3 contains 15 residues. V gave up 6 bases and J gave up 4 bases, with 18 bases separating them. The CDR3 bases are TGTGCCAGCAGCCCCGGGGGGGCCGGGGGCACTGAAGCTTTCTTT. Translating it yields CASSPGGAGGTEAFF.

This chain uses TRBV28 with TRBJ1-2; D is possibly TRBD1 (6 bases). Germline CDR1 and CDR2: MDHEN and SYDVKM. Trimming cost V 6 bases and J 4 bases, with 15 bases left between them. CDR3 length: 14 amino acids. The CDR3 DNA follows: TGTGCCAGCAGCTCGGGACAACGCGTCTATGGCTACACCTTC. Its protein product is CASSSGQRVYGYTF.

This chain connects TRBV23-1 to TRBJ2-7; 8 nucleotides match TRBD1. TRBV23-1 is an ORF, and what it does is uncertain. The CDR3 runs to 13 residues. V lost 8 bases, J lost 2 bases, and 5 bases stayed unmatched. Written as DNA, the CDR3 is TGCGCCAGCGCCGACAGGGGAACCTACGAGCAGTACTTC. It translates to CASADRGTYEQYF.

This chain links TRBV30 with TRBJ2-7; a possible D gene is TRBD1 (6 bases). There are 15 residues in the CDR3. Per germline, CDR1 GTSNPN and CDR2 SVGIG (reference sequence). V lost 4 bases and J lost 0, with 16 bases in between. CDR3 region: CAWNAIDRNSYEQYF. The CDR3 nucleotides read TGTGCCTGGAACGCTATTGACAGGAACTCCTACGAGCAGTACTTC.

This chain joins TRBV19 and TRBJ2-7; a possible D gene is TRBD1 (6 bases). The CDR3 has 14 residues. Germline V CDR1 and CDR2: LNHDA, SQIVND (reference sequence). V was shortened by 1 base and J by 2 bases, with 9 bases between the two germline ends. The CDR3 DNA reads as TGTGCCAGTAGTATAGCCGGACAGCCCTACGAGCAGTACTTC. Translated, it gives CASSIAGQPYEQYF.

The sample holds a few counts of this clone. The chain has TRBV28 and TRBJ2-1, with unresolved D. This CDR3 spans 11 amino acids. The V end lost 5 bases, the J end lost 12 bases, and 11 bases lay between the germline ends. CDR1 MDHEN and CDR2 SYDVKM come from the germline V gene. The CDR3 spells CASSMQVGQFF. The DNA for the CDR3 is TGTGCCAGCAGTATGCAGGTAGGGCAGTTCTTC.

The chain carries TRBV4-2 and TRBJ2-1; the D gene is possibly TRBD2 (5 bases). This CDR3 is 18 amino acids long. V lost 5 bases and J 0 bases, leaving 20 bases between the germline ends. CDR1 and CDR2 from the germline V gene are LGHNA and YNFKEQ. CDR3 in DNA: TGTGCCAGCAGCTTCGAGGCATGGGAGTCAAGCTCCTACAATGAGCAGTTCTTC. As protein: CASSFEAWESSSYNEQFF.

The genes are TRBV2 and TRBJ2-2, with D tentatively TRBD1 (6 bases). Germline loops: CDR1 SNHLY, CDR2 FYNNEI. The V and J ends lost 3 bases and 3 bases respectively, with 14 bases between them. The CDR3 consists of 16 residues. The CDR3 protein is CASSDRGTSYTGELFF. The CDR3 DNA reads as TGTGCCAGCAGTGATAGGGGGACGAGTTACACCGGGGAGCTGTTTTTT. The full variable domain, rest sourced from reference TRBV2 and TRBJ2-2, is EPEVTQTPSHQVTQMGQEVILRCVPISNHLYFYWYRQILGQKVEFLVSFYNNEISEKSEIFDDQFSVERPDGSNFTLKIRSTKLEDSAMYFCASSDRGTSYTGELFFGEGSRLTVL.

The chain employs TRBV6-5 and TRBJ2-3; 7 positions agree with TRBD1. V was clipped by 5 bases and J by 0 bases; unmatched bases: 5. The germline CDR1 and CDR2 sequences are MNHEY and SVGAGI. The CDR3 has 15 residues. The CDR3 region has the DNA TGTGCCAGCAGTCGACAGGGTATTAGCACAGATACGCAGTATTTT. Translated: CASSRQGISTDTQYF.

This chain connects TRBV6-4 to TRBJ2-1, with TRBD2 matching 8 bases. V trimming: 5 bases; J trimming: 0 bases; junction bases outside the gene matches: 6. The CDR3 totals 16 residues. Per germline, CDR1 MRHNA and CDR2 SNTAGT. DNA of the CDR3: TGTGCCAGCAGTACCGGACTAGCTCGCTCCTACAATGAGCAGTTCTTC. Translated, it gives CASSTGLARSYNEQFF.

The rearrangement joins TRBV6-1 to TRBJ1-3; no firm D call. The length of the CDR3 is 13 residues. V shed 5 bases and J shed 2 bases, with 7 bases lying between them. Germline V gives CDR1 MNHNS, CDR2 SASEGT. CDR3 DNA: TGTGCCAGCAGTCCTCGACCTGGAAACACCATATATTTT. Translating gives CASSPRPGNTIYF.

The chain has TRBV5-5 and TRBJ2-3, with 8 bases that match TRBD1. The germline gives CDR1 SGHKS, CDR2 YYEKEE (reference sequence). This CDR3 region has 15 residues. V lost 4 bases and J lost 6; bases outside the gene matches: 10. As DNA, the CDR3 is TGTGCCAGCAGCCGGGGGCAGGGGGCATCGGATACGCAGTATTTT. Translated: CASSRGQGASDTQYF.

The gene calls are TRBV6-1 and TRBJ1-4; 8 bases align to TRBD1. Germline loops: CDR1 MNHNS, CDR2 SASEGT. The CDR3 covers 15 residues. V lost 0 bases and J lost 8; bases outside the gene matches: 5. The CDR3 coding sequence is TGTGCCAGCAGTGAAGCCAGGGGGCTTTGGGAAAAACTGTTTTTT. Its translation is CASSEARGLWEKLFF.

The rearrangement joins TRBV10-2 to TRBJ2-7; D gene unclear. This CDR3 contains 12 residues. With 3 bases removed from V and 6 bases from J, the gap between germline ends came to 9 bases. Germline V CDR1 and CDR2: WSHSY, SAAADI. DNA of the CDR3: TGCGCCAGCAGTGAACTTGGACGCGAGCAGTACTTC. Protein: CASSELGREQYF.

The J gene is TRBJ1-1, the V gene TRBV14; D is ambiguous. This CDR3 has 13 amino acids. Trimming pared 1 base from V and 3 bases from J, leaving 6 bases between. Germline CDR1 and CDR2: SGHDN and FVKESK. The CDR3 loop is CASSQGVYTEAFF. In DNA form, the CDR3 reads TGTGCCAGCAGCCAAGGGGTATACACTGAAGCTTTCTTT.

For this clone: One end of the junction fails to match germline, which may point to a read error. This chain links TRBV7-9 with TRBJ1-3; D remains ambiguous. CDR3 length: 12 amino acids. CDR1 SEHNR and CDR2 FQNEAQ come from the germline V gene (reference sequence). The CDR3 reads CASSRPGNTIYF. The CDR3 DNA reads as TGTGCCAGCAGCCGTCCTGGTAACACCATATATTTT.

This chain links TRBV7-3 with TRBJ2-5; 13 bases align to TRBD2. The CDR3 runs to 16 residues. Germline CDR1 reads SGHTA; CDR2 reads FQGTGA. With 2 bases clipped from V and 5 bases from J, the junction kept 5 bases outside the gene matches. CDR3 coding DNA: TGTGCCAGCAGCTTAGATGGACTAGCGGGAGTGGAGACCCAGTACTTC. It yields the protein CASSLDGLAGVETQYF.

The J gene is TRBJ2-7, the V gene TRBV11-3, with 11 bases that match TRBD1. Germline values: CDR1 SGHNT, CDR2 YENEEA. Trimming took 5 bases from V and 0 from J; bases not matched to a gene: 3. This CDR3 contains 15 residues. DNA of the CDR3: TGTGCCAGCAGCGAGGGACAGGGGGTCTCCTACGAGCAGTACTTC. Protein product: CASSEGQGVSYEQYF.

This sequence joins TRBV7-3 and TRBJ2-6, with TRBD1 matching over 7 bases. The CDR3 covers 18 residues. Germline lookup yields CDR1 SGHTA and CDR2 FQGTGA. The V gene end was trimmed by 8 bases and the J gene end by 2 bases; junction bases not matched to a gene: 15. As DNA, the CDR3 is TGTGCCAGCGGAACAGGGGTCGGCTCACCCCCTGGGGCCAACGTCCTGACTTTC. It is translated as CASGTGVGSPPGANVLTF. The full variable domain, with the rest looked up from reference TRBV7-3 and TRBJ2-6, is GAGVSQTPSNKVTEKGKYVELRCDPISGHTALYWYRQSLGQGPEFLIYFQGTGAADDSGLPNDRFFAVRPEGSVSTLKIQRTERGDSAVYLCASGTGVGSPPGANVLTFGAGSRLTVL.

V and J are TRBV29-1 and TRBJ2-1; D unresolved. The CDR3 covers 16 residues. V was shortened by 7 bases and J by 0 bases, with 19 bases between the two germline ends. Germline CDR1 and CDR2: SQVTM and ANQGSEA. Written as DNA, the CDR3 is TGCAGCGCTATTCACCCGACTGTGAGCTCCTACAATGAGCAGTTCTTC. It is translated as CSAIHPTVSSYNEQFF.

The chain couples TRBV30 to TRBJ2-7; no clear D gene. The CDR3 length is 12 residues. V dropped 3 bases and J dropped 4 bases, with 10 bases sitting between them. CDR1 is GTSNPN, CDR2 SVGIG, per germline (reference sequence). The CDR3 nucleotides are TGTGCCTGGAGCCGGATAACTTACGAGCAGTACTTC. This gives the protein CAWSRITYEQYF.

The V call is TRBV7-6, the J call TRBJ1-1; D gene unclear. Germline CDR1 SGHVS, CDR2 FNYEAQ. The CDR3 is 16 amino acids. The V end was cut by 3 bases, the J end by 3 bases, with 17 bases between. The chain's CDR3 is CASSFEVRPSDTEAFF. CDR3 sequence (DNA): TGTGCCAGCAGCTTCGAAGTACGGCCTTCGGACACTGAAGCTTTCTTT.